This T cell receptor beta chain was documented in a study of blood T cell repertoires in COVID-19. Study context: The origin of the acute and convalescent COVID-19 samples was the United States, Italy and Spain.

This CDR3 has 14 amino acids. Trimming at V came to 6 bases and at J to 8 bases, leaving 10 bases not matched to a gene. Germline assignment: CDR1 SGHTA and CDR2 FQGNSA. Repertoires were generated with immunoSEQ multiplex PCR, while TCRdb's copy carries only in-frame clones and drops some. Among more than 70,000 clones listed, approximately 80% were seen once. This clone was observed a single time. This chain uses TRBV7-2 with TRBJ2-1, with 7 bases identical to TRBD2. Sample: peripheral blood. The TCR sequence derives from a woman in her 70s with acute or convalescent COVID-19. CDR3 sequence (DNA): TGTGCCAGCAGTCAATCGGGAGGTATCGATGAGCAGTTCTTC. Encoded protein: CASSQSGGIDEQFF. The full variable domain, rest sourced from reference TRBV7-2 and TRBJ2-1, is GAGVSQSPSNKVTEKGKDVELRCDPISGHTALYWYRQSLGQGLEFLIYFQGNSAPDKSGLPSDRFSAERTGGSVSTLTIQRTQQEDSAVYLCASSQSGGIDEQFFGPGTRLTVL.